These T cell receptor beta chains were read from a single sample in a study of T cell repertoires in cytomegalovirus infection. MiXCR, run by TCRdb on the reads, gives a single entry per CDR3 protein. The data contain approximately 240,000 distinct CDR3 sequences, roughly an eighth of them singletons. Sequencing used PBMCs. These receptors were taken from a human donor in good health (CMV status not recorded). Some clones in this sample may be carry-over from other donors' samples. CDR3s include the opening cysteine and the closing phenylalanine or tryptophan. Each record gives: clone size, J gene, CDR3 length, D gene, V gene, CDR3 protein, CDR3 DNA. The D gene is left open where the match is weak. Clone size is given for some rows only: seen once, a few or many times, or a class if the clone is expanded.

>many|TRBJ2-7|15|NA|TRBV7-2
CASSLDGGGAYEQYF
TGTGCCAGCAGCTTAGACGGAGGGGGGGCCTACGAGCAGTACTTC
>many|TRBJ2-7|12|TRBD2|TRBV12-3/TRBV12-4
CASSYGGDEQYF
TGTGCCAGCAGCTACGGGGGGGACGAGCAGTACTTC
>many|TRBJ1-5|13|NA|TRBV24-1
CATSPGDNQPQHF
TGTGCCACCAGTCCAGGGGACAATCAGCCCCAGCATTTT
>many|TRBJ2-1|18|TRBD2|TRBV4-3
CASSQDNWLAGVDNEQFF
TGCGCCAGCAGCCAAGATAATTGGCTAGCGGGAGTAGACAATGAGCAGTTCTTC
>many|TRBJ2-7|15|NA|TRBV7-8
CASSQRGRLGGEQYF
TGTGCCAGCAGCCAAAGGGGCAGGTTGGGGGGCGAGCAGTACTTC
>many|TRBJ2-1|15|TRBD1|TRBV19
CASSTSGQGAYEQFF
TGTGCCAGTAGTACGTCGGGACAGGGGGCGTATGAGCAGTTCTTC
>many|TRBJ2-5|12|NA|TRBV29-1
CSAEGVGETQYF
TGCAGCGCCGAGGGGGTGGGAGAGACCCAGTACTTC
>many|TRBJ1-1|17|TRBD1|TRBV18
CASSPGDRGATDSEAFF
TGTGCCAGCTCACCAGGGGACAGGGGCGCAACAGACAGTGAAGCTTTCTTT
>many|TRBJ1-2|13|TRBD1|TRBV12-3/TRBV12-4
CASSIPGTVGYTF
TGTGCCAGCAGTATACCCGGGACAGTTGGCTACACCTTC
>many|TRBJ2-2|17|NA|TRBV7-2
CASSLAGAGVSTGELFF
TGTGCCAGCAGCTTAGCGGGGGCGGGAGTATCCACCGGGGAGCTGTTTTTT
>NA|TRBJ2-7|14|TRBD1|TRBV6-2/TRBV6-3
CASSETGGLYEQYF
TGTGCCAGCAGTGAGACAGGGGGGCTCTACGAGCAGTACTTC
>many|TRBJ1-4|20|TRBD1|TRBV4-1
CASSQERTGGNGRRNEKLFF
TGCGCCAGCAGCCAAGAGAGGACAGGGGGCAATGGCAGGCGGAATGAAAAACTGTTTTTT
>many|TRBJ2-3|15|TRBD1|TRBV6-1
CASKIDRGLTDTQYF
TGTGCCAGCAAGATAGACAGGGGGCTGACAGATACGCAGTATTTT
>NA|TRBJ1-3|16|TRBD1|TRBV14
CASSQDQAGQGNTIYF
TGTGCCAGCAGCCAAGATCAGGCGGGACAGGGAAACACCATATATTTT
>few|TRBJ2-5|20|TRBD2|TRBV3-1
CASSQDGRKIAGKYQETQYF
TGTGCCAGCAGCCAAGATGGTCGGAAGATAGCGGGGAAGTACCAAGAGACCCAGTACTTC
>many|TRBJ1-1|13|NA|TRBV19
CASTPTGNTEAFF
TGTGCCAGTACCCCGACAGGGAACACTGAAGCTTTCTTT
>few|TRBJ2-1|16|TRBD2|TRBV4-3
CASSQDWTSGYNEQFF
TGCGCCAGCAGCCAAGATTGGACTAGCGGGTACAATGAGCAGTTCTTC
>few|TRBJ2-7|18|TRBD2|TRBV3-1
CASSQAGTSGRKAYEQYF
TGTGCCAGCAGCCAGGCCGGGACTAGCGGGAGGAAGGCCTACGAGCAGTACTTC
>NA|TRBJ2-7|16|NA|TRBV7-9
CASSFNNQGGPYEQYF
TGTGCCAGCAGCTTCAATAATCAGGGCGGCCCCTACGAGCAGTACTTC
>NA|TRBJ1-4|15|NA|TRBV6-6
CASSYLGGLQEKLFF
TGTGCCAGCAGTTACTTGGGGGGACTTCAAGAAAAACTGTTTTTT
>many|TRBJ1-1|14|TRBD1|TRBV19
CASSIRQGGTEAFF
TGTGCCAGTAGTATCAGACAGGGAGGAACTGAAGCTTTCTTT
>NA|TRBJ2-5|14|NA|TRBV5-6
CASSLVALQETQYF
TGTGCCAGCAGCTTGGTGGCCTTACAAGAGACCCAGTACTTC
>many|TRBJ2-7|13|NA|TRBV7-2
CASSLPTSYEQYF
TGTGCCAGCAGCTTACCGACCTCCTACGAGCAGTACTTC
>many|TRBJ2-5|16|NA|TRBV12-3/TRBV12-4
CASSLRASASQETQYF
TGTGCCAGCAGTTTACGGGCTAGCGCTTCGCAAGAGACCCAGTACTTC
>many|TRBJ1-1|13|TRBD1|TRBV7-8
CASSGTANTEAFF
TGTGCCAGCAGCGGGACAGCGAACACTGAAGCTTTCTTT
>many|TRBJ1-1|16|TRBD1|TRBV2
CASAGIKGGMNTEAFF
TGTGCCAGCGCTGGGATCAAAGGGGGCATGAACACTGAAGCTTTCTTT
>NA|TRBJ2-1|16|TRBD1|TRBV15
CATSRVSGQGGNEQFF
TGTGCCACCAGCAGAGTGTCAGGACAGGGGGGGAATGAGCAGTTCTTC
>many|TRBJ2-7|15|TRBD2|TRBV7-9
CASSFYSGSSYEQYF
TGTGCCAGCAGTTTCTACAGCGGGAGCTCCTACGAGCAGTACTTC
>many|TRBJ2-4|12|NA|TRBV29-1
CSVGTSKNIQYF
TGCAGCGTAGGGACATCGAAAAACATTCAGTACTTC
>few|TRBJ1-1|16|NA|TRBV19
CASSLGRGSPDTEAFF
TGTGCCAGTAGCTTAGGGAGGGGATCGCCGGACACTGAAGCTTTCTTT
>many|TRBJ1-2|16|TRBD1|TRBV7-2
CASSLVPGQGNYGYTF
TGTGCCAGCAGCCTAGTCCCGGGACAGGGGAACTATGGCTACACCTTC
>NA|TRBJ1-1|13|NA|TRBV12-3/TRBV12-4
CASSLAVGTEAFF
TGTGCCAGCAGTTTAGCCGTCGGTACTGAAGCTTTCTTT
>few|TRBJ1-6|15|NA|TRBV28
CASSFPGRGNSPLHF
TGTGCCAGCAGTTTCCCGGGACGGGGGAATTCACCCCTCCACTTT
>many|TRBJ2-2|16|TRBD2|TRBV12-3/TRBV12-4
CASSPGTSGGTGELFF
TGTGCCAGCAGTCCAGGGACTAGCGGGGGCACCGGGGAGCTGTTTTTT
>NA|TRBJ1-6|15|NA|TRBV28
CASSTRGGRNSPLHF
TGTGCCAGCAGTACCCGAGGGGGGCGAAATTCACCCCTCCACTTT
>many|TRBJ1-1|15|NA|TRBV7-2
CASSLGAARNTEAFF
TGTGCCAGCAGCTTAGGGGCCGCGCGGAACACTGAAGCTTTCTTT
>many|TRBJ1-5|13|TRBD1|TRBV6-1
CASSQGDNQPQHF
TGTGCCAGTTCACAGGGGGACAATCAGCCCCAGCATTTT
>many|TRBJ2-1|13|NA|TRBV12-3/TRBV12-4
CASRLEPPQEQFF
TGTGCCAGCAGACTCGAGCCGCCCCAGGAGCAGTTCTTC
>many|TRBJ2-5|14|NA|TRBV7-2
CASSYRPIRETQYF
TGTGCCAGCAGCTATCGCCCTATTAGAGAGACCCAGTACTTC
>many|TRBJ2-3|14|NA|TRBV7-2
CASSPGHGTDTQYF
TGTGCCAGTAGCCCGGGACATGGCACAGATACGCAGTATTTT
>NA|TRBJ2-2|17|NA|TRBV4-3
CASSYSGAYLNTGELFF
TGCGCCAGCAGTTACTCGGGGGCCTACCTCAACACCGGGGAGCTGTTTTTT